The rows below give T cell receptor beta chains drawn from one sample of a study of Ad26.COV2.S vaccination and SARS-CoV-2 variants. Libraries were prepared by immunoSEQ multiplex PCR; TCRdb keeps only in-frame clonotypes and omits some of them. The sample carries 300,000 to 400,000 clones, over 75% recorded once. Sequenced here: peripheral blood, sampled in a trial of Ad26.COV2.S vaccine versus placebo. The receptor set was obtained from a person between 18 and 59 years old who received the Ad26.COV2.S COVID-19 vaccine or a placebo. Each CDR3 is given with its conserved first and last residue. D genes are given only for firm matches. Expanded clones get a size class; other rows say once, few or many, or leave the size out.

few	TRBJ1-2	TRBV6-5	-	TGTGCCAGCAGGGACCGGGAGCTGAACTATGGCTACACCTTC	CASRDRELNYGYTF
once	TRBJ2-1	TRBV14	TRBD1	TGTGCCAGCGCGGGACAGGGGGACTACAATGAGCAGTTCTTC	CASAGQGDYNEQFF
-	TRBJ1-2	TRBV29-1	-	TGCAGCGTTGAAGGTCCCTCCGGTAACTATGGCTACACCTTC	CSVEGPSGNYGYTF
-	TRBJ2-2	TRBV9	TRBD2	TGTGCCAGCAGCGCCGCCTTAGCGGGTGGAAAGAACACCGGGGAGCTGTTTTTT	CASSAALAGGKNTGELFF
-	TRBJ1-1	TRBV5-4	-	TGTGCCAGCAGTCAGAGGAAGGGGAATCTAAGGGTCACTGAAGCTTTCTTT	CASSQRKGNLRVTEAFF
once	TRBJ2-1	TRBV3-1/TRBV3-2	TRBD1	TGTGCCAGCAGCCTGCCGGGACAGCTATACAATGAGCAGTTCTTC	CASSLPGQLYNEQFF
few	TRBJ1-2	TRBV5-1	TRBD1	TGCGCCAGCAGCTCTACAGGGGTGGCTGGCTACACCTTC	CASSSTGVAGYTF
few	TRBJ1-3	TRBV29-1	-	TGCAGCGCCGGGAGGGGCCAGGGTTCTGGAAACACCATATATTTT	CSAGRGQGSGNTIYF
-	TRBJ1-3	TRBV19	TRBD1	TGTGCCAGTAGACCTGCAGGGGGCTGGCCTGGAAACACCATATATTTT	CASRPAGGWPGNTIYF
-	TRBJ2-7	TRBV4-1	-	TGCGCCAGCAGCCAAGGATGGGCCGGCCAGGACGAGCAGTACTTC	CASSQGWAGQDEQYF
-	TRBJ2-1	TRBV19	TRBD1	TGTGCCAGTAGTAGCCCGAGACAGGGGGCCGATGAGCAGTTCTTC	CASSSPRQGADEQFF
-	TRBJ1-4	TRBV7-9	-	TGTGCCAGCAGCTTTCGAGAAAAACTGTTTTTT	CASSFREKLFF
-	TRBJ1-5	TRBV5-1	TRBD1	TGCGCCAGCAGCTCTGGACAGGGAGGTCAGCCCCAGCATTTT	CASSSGQGGQPQHF
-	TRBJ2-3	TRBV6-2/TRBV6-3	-	TGTGCCAGCAGTTACTCGCCGATCAGGGATATTACGAAACGCACAGATACGCAGTATTTT	CASSYSPIRDITKRTDTQYF
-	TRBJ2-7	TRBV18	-	TGTGCCAGCTCACCTCCCGACAGGCCGCAGTACTTC	CASSPPDRPQYF
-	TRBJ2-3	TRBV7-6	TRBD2	TGTGCCAGCAGCTTAGGGGAGCGGGGGGCATACACAGATACGCAGTATTTT	CASSLGERGAYTDTQYF
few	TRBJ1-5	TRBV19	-	TGTGCCAGTAGTGACAGACGGGGAGATCAGCCCCAGCATTTT	CASSDRRGDQPQHF
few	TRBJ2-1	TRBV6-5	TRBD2	TGTGCCAGCAGTAGCGGGGGGGCCTCCTACAATGAGCAGTTCTTC	CASSSGGASYNEQFF
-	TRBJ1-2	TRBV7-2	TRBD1	TGTGCCAGCAGCCCTCGGACAGGGGGACACTATGGCTACACCTTC	CASSPRTGGHYGYTF
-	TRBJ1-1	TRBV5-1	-	TGCGCCAGCAGTGAGGGGGGAAGCACTGAAGCTTTCTTT	CASSEGGSTEAFF
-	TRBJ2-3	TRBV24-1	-	TGTGCCACCAGTGATCCAGGGCCAGTGGATACGCAGTATTTT	CATSDPGPVDTQYF
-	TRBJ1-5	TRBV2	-	TGTGCCAGCAGCCTCAGATCGGGGACATATCAGCCCCAGCATTTT	CASSLRSGTYQPQHF
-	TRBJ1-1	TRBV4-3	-	TGCGCCAGCAGCCAGGGGGCAGGGGAGGACACTGAAGCTTTCTTT	CASSQGAGEDTEAFF
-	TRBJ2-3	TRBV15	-	TGTGCCACCAGCCCCCAGGTCCGGGTACCAACAGATACGCAGTATTTT	CATSPQVRVPTDTQYF
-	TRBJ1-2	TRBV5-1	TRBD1	TGCGCCAGCAGCTTGGGACAGGGGGCCGGCTACACCTTC	CASSLGQGAGYTF
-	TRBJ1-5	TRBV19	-	TGTGCCAGTAGTAAAGACAGTGATAGCAATCAGCCCCAGCATTTT	CASSKDSDSNQPQHF
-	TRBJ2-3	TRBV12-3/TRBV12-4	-	TGTGCCAGCAGTTTCGCAGATACGCAGTATTTT	CASSFADTQYF
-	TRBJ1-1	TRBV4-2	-	TGTGCCAGCAGCCAAGAAGGTACCAACACTGAAGCTTTCTTT	CASSQEGTNTEAFF
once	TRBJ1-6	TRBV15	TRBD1	TGTGCCACCAGCACGGACAGGTATAATTCACCCCTCCACTTT	CATSTDRYNSPLHF
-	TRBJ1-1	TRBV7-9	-	TGTGCCAGCAGCTTACCGGGATTGAACACTGAAGCTTTCTTT	CASSLPGLNTEAFF
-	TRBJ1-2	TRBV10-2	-	TGCGCCAGCAGTGAGTCACGGGTCGGCGGCTACACCTTC	CASSESRVGGYTF
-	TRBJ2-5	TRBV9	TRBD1	TGTGCCAGCAGCGCAAGGGGGACAGCCATTCAAGAGACCCAGTACTTC	CASSARGTAIQETQYF
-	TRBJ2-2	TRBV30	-	TGTGCCTGGAGTAAAGGGGCCGTGATCGGGGAGCTGTTTTTT	CAWSKGAVIGELFF
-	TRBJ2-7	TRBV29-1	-	TGCAGCGTTGGCAGGGTACCTTACGAGCAGTACTTC	CSVGRVPYEQYF
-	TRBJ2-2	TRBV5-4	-	TGTGCCAGCAGCTTGGCTGGGGGCGGCACCGGGGAGCTGTTTTTT	CASSLAGGGTGELFF
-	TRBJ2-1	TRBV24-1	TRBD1	TGTGCCACCAGTGATGCCGACAGGGGGCTATACAATGAGCAGTTCTTC	CATSDADRGLYNEQFF
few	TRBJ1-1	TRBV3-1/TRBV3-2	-	TGTGCCAGCAGCTCTAATAGCAGGGTTGAAGCTTTCTTT	CASSSNSRVEAFF
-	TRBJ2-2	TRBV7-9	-	TGTGCCATAGGGGACGCGAACACCGGGGAGCTGTTTTTT	CAIGDANTGELFF
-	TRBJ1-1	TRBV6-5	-	TGTGCCAGCAGTTACTCGACGGGGCAGGACACTGAAGCTTTCTTT	CASSYSTGQDTEAFF
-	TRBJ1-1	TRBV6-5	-	TGTGCCAGCAGTTGGGTCAGTATTTACACTGAAGCTTTCTTT	CASSWVSIYTEAFF
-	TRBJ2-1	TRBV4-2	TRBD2	TGTGCCAGCAGCCAAGATCTTACGGGACTACCCTACAATGAGCAGTTCTTC	CASSQDLTGLPYNEQFF
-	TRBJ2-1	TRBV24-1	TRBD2	TGTGCCACCAGTGATCAGACTAGCGGGGGGGTTAATGAGCAGTTCTTC	CATSDQTSGGVNEQFF
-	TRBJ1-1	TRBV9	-	TGTGCCAGCAGCCCACAGGAAAGGAACACTGAAGCTTTCTTT	CASSPQERNTEAFF
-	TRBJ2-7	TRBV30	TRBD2	TGTGCCTGGAGTCCCGGGGGGGGCCCTCTGTACTTC	CAWSPGGGPLYF
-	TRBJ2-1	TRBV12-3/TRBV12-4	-	TGTGCCAGCAGTTTACTTCCGGATGGCGAGCAGTTCTTC	CASSLLPDGEQFF
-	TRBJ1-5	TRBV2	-	TGTGCCAGCAGTGTATCCTATATTCGGAGCAATCAGCCCCAGCATTTT	CASSVSYIRSNQPQHF
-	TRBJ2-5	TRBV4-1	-	TGCGCCAGCAGCCCCCTTGAAGGGGAGACCCAGTACTTC	CASSPLEGETQYF
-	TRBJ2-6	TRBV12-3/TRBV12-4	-	TGTGCCAGCAGTCCATCTGGGGCCAACGTCCTGACTTTC	CASSPSGANVLTF
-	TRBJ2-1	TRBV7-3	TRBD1	TGTGCCAGCAGCCCCGGACAGGGGGGAGATGAGCAGTTCTTC	CASSPGQGGDEQFF
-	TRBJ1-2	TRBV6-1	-	TGTGCCAGCAGTGAACGGGAGGTCCTCTATGGCTACACCTTC	CASSEREVLYGYTF
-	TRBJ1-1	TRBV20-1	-	TGCAGTGCTAGTCAGAACACTGAAGCTTTCTTT	CSASQNTEAFF
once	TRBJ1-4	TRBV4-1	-	TGCGCCAGCAGCCAAGCGCCCCGCTTAAAAGGTGAAAAACTGTTTTTT	CASSQAPRLKGEKLFF
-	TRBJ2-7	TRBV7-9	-	TGTGCCAGCAGCTCCGGACAGAGTTACGAGCAGTACTTC	CASSSGQSYEQYF
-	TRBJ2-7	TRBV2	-	TGTGCCAGCAAAAAAGGGGAACGACACGAGCAGTACTTC	CASKKGERHEQYF
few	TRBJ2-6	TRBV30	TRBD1	TGTGCCTGGAGTGTATCGGGCAGGGGGCGATCTGGGGCCAACGTCCTGACTTTC	CAWSVSGRGRSGANVLTF